This TCR beta chain was recorded in a study of post-analysis software for immune sequencing data. About the research overall: The disease courses covered relapsing-remitting, secondary progressive and progressive-relapsing multiple sclerosis. Study conclusions and caveats: In patients, roughly 5 TRBV segments were more frequent than in controls, with TRBV5-6, TRBV5-1 and TRBV20-1 among them.

CDR1 and CDR2 from the germline V gene are MDHEN and SYDVKM. CDR3 size: 13 residues. V dropped 2 bases and J dropped 12; count of bases not matched to a gene: 6. With respect to this clonotype: Its matching antigen is unknown.

TCR beta cDNA libraries included unique molecular identifiers. Roughly 500,000 cDNA molecules were obtained per 1 to 10 million input T cells. TCRdb fed the PCR reads into MiXCR, producing one record per CDR3 protein. Of hundreds of thousands of distinct CDR3 sequences listed, roughly 45% are singletons. Sequencing was carried out using blood. This sequence originates from a girl aged 10 to 17 with multiple sclerosis. The chain joins TRBV28 to TRBJ1-5, with 8 bases lining up with TRBD1. The chain's CDR3 is CASSLQTGQGQHF. CDR3 sequence (DNA): TGTGCCAGCAGTTTACAAACCGGACAGGGCCAGCATTTT.